This is a list of T cell receptor beta chains from one sample in a study of CD8 T cells in Susac syndrome. TCRdb analysed the immunoSEQ multiplex PCR reads with MiXCR anew, one entry per CDR3 protein. The repertoire has about 210,000 distinct CDR3 sequences, approximately 95% of them found once; the top ten carry 0.07% to 0.095%. The sample was CD4+ T cells from PBMCs. Receptors were obtained from a human donor with multiple sclerosis. The CDR3 runs from the conserved cysteine through the conserved F or W. The order of the fields is D gene, J gene, V gene, clone size, CDR3 protein, CDR3 DNA. The D gene is left open where the match is weak. A clone size is listed for some rows: how often the clone was seen (once, few, many), or a class if it is expanded.

D: -; J: TRBJ2-6; V: TRBV11-1; size: -; CDR3: CASSLALDRGPSGANVLTF; DNA: TGTGCCAGCAGCTTAGCGTTGGACAGAGGTCCTTCTGGGGCCAACGTCCTGACTTTC
D: -; J: TRBJ1-6; V: TRBV18; size: -; CDR3: CASSPRAGAKNSPLHF; DNA: TGTGCCAGCTCACCTAGGGCAGGGGCGAAGAATTCACCCCTCCACTTT
D: -; J: TRBJ1-5; V: TRBV15; size: few; CDR3: CATSRDGGYSNQPQHF; DNA: TGTGCCACCAGCAGAGACGGGGGATATAGCAATCAGCCCCAGCATTTT
D: TRBD2; J: TRBJ2-1; V: TRBV4-1; size: -; CDR3: CASSQVGVAGGRNEQFF; DNA: TGCGCCAGCAGCCAAGTGGGTGTAGCGGGGGGTAGGAATGAGCAGTTCTTC
D: TRBD2; J: TRBJ2-1; V: TRBV14; size: -; CDR3: CASSQVAGGTYNEQFF; DNA: TGTGCCAGCAGCCAAGTAGCGGGGGGGACCTACAATGAGCAGTTCTTC
D: -; J: TRBJ1-4; V: TRBV30; size: -; CDR3: CAWSAPGLREKLFF; DNA: TGTGCCTGGAGTGCACCGGGACTTCGGGAAAAACTGTTTTTT
D: -; J: TRBJ1-1; V: TRBV9; size: -; CDR3: CASSVGEGGTEAFF; DNA: TGTGCCAGCAGCGTAGGGGAGGGAGGCACTGAAGCTTTCTTT
D: TRBD1; J: TRBJ2-7; V: TRBV6-6; size: -; CDR3: CASRTGTGNYEQYF; DNA: TGTGCCAGCAGGACCGGGACAGGGAACTACGAGCAGTACTTC
D: -; J: TRBJ1-3; V: TRBV20-1; size: -; CDR3: CSARKLRSSGNTIYF; DNA: TGCAGTGCTAGAAAATTACGGTCCTCTGGAAACACCATATATTTT
D: TRBD2; J: TRBJ2-5; V: TRBV5-1; size: -; CDR3: CASSFTSGQETQYF; DNA: TGCGCCAGCAGCTTTACTAGCGGGCAAGAGACCCAGTACTTC
D: TRBD1; J: TRBJ1-1; V: TRBV29-1; size: -; CDR3: CSVGQGNTEAFF; DNA: TGCAGCGTTGGACAGGGGAACACTGAAGCTTTCTTT
D: -; J: TRBJ2-1; V: TRBV20-1; size: -; CDR3: CSAPADSSNEQFF; DNA: TGCAGTGCACCGGCCGATTCTAGTAATGAGCAGTTCTTC
D: -; J: TRBJ1-5; V: TRBV2; size: -; CDR3: CASRDQNQPQHF; DNA: TGTGCCAGCAGAGACCAGAATCAGCCCCAGCATTTT
D: -; J: TRBJ2-1; V: TRBV15; size: -; CDR3: CATSRAGAGNNEQFF; DNA: TGTGCCACCAGCAGAGCAGGGGCTGGCAACAATGAGCAGTTCTTC
D: -; J: TRBJ1-1; V: TRBV20-1; size: -; CDR3: CSARIYRVHTEAFF; DNA: TGCAGTGCTAGAATATACAGGGTACACACTGAAGCTTTCTTT
D: -; J: TRBJ1-2; V: TRBV18; size: -; CDR3: CASSPEQGEGYTF; DNA: TGTGCCAGCTCACCAGAACAGGGTGAAGGCTACACCTTC
D: -; J: TRBJ2-5; V: TRBV29-1; size: few; CDR3: CTSGGETQYF; DNA: TGCACCTCCGGAGGGGAGACCCAGTACTTC
D: TRBD2; J: TRBJ2-2; V: TRBV19; size: -; CDR3: CASSRGGTRELFF; DNA: TGTGCCAGTAGTAGGGGGGGAACCAGGGAGCTGTTTTTT
D: -; J: TRBJ1-6; V: TRBV15; size: -; CDR3: CATSREGHGISPLHF; DNA: TGTGCCACCAGCAGAGAAGGGCATGGAATTTCACCCCTCCACTTT
D: -; J: TRBJ2-7; V: TRBV5-1; size: -; CDR3: CASSVNRDAYEQYF; DNA: TGCGCCAGCAGCGTCAACAGGGATGCCTACGAGCAGTACTTC
D: TRBD1; J: TRBJ2-6; V: TRBV10-3; size: -; CDR3: CAAGTAETGANVLTF; DNA: TGTGCCGCCGGGACAGCGGAGACTGGGGCCAACGTCCTGACTTTC
D: -; J: TRBJ2-1; V: TRBV30; size: -; CDR3: CAWTLLGSDGFF; DNA: TGTGCCTGGACTCTTCTCGGGTCAGACGGGTTCTTC
D: -; J: TRBJ1-6; V: TRBV30; size: -; CDR3: CAWSKTRDSPLHF; DNA: TGTGCCTGGAGTAAAACGCGCGATTCACCCCTCCACTTT
D: -; J: TRBJ1-2; V: TRBV29-1; size: once; CDR3: CSVEEYRANYGYTF; DNA: TGCAGCGTTGAGGAGTACCGAGCTAACTATGGCTACACCTTC
D: -; J: TRBJ2-1; V: TRBV4-2; size: -; CDR3: CASSPPLARREQFF; DNA: TGTGCCAGCAGCCCTCCCCTAGCCCGCCGAGAGCAGTTCTTC
D: -; J: TRBJ1-6; V: TRBV2; size: -; CDR3: CASSVGITYNSPLHF; DNA: TGTGCCAGCTCGGTAGGGATAACCTATAATTCACCCCTCCACTTT
D: -; J: TRBJ1-5; V: TRBV20-1; size: -; CDR3: CSAGGLRNQPQHF; DNA: TGCAGTGCTGGTGGGTTGCGCAATCAGCCCCAGCATTTT